These 17 T cell receptor beta chains were all obtained from the same sample, sequenced in a study of cytomegalovirus exposure and HLA in healthy donors. It was with 60 Vbeta and 13 Jbeta primers that the PCR ran. This table comes from immunoSEQ multiplex PCR, and its TCRdb copy is limited to in-frame clones, with some not included. The sample has some 75,000 clones. Sequenced material: PBMCs. The source of these receptors is a boy between 10 and 17 years old in good health and CMV-seronegative.

The rearrangement uses TRBV9 and TRBJ2-7, with 11 bases identical to TRBD2. Trimming removed 4 bases from V and 2 bases from J; junction bases left unmatched: 8. CDR1 is SGDLS, CDR2 YYNGEE, per germline. CDR3 length: 16 residues. CDR3 loop: CASSPRGLAGTYEQYF. As DNA, the CDR3 is TGTGCCAGCAGCCCTAGAGGACTAGCGGGCACCTACGAGCAGTACTTC.

The chain joins TRBV10-3 to TRBJ2-3; D is perhaps TRBD2 (5 bases). In germline, CDR1 is ENHRY, CDR2 SYGVKD. This CDR3 has 13 amino acids. The V end was cut by 7 bases, the J end by 4 bases, with 12 bases between. The CDR3 here is CAIKEKEADTQYF. As DNA, the CDR3 is TGTGCCATCAAAGAAAAGGAGGCAGATACGCAGTATTTT.

The chain uses TRBV9 and TRBJ1-3; D gene uncertain. Trimming shortened V by 4 bases and J by 1 base, and 12 bases separated the two germline ends. The CDR3 covers 15 residues. Germline loops: CDR1 SGDLS, CDR2 YYNGEE. The CDR3 sequence: CASSPGPGSGNTIYF. The CDR3 DNA reads as TGTGCCAGCAGCCCTGGGCCCGGATCTGGAAACACCATATATTTT.

This sequence joins TRBV11-1 and TRBJ1-1; D is undetermined. The CDR3 length is 12 residues. Germline V gene lookup returns CDR1 SGHAT and CDR2 FQDESV (reference sequence). Trimming shortened V by 4 bases and J by 8 bases, and 11 bases separated the two germline ends. CDR3 loop: CASSSVRVEAFF. The CDR3 coding sequence is TGTGCCAGCAGCTCGGTGCGGGTAGAAGCTTTCTTT.

V is TRBV10-1 and J is TRBJ2-7, with 12 bases identical to TRBD2. CDR1 WNHNN and CDR2 SYGVQD come from the germline V gene (reference sequence). CDR3 length: 16 residues. The V segment lost 7 bases and the J segment 6 bases; nucleotides outside the gene matches: 13. The CDR3 is CASNSSGRALGAEQYF. Written as DNA, the CDR3 is TGCGCCAGCAACTCTAGCGGGAGGGCCCTCGGGGCCGAGCAGTACTTC.

The rearrangement uses TRBV9 and TRBJ1-1; 10 nucleotides agree with TRBD1. Germline V gene data show CDR1 as SGDLS and CDR2 as YYNGEE. CDR3 size: 15 residues. V shed 6 bases, J shed 6 bases, and the junction held 11 bases outside the gene matches. Here the CDR3 reads CASTKGGQGRSEAFF. The CDR3 bases are TGTGCCAGCACTAAGGGGGGACAGGGGAGGTCTGAAGCTTTCTTT.

With regard to this clone: One junction end disagrees with the germline gene, perhaps due to a read error. The chain is built from TRBV30 and TRBJ2-7; 8 bases map to TRBD1. This CDR3 region has 15 residues. Germline CDR1 GTSNPN, CDR2 SVGIG (reference sequence). CDR3 nucleotide sequence: TGTGCCGGGAGCCTCGACAGGGGCTTCTCCTACGAGCAGTACTTC. Translated: CAGSLDRGFSYEQYF.

The gene calls are TRBV6-4 and TRBJ2-1, with 15 bases lining up with TRBD2. The CDR3 sequence is 18 residues long. Germline CDR1 is MRHNA and CDR2 is SNTAGT. The ends lost 0 bases at V and 8 bases at J; junction bases unmatched: 8. The CDR3 loop reads CASSDSPGTSGGRHEQFF. CDR3 sequence (DNA): TGTGCCAGCAGTGACTCTCCCGGGACTAGCGGGGGGCGGCATGAGCAGTTCTTC.

V gene TRBV7-6 combines with J gene TRBJ2-3; 7 bases are shared with TRBD2. J gave up 4 bases and V 1 base, and 11 bases lay outside the gene matches. The CDR3 spans 17 residues. The germline CDR1 and CDR2 sequences are SGHVS and FNYEAQ. The CDR3 region has the DNA TGTGCCAGCAGCTTAGTTGGTAGCGGGTCCTTGGCAGATACGCAGTATTTT. Residues: CASSLVGSGSLADTQYF.

The J gene is TRBJ1-1, the V gene TRBV5-1, with D possibly matching TRBD1 (6 bases). Germline V CDR1 and CDR2: SGHRS, YFSETQ. The V end lost 0 bases, the J end lost 3 bases, and 15 bases lay between the germline ends. This CDR3 region has 16 residues. The chain's CDR3 is CASSLAQGKKDTEAFF. CDR3 bases: TGCGCCAGCAGCTTGGCCCAGGGGAAGAAAGACACTGAAGCTTTCTTT.

The CDR3 DNA sequence: TGTGCCAGCAGCCCACGGCAGGGTCAATGGGTTTGGTATGGCTACACCTTC. Translated: CASSPRQGQWVWYGYTF. The chain joins TRBV7-8 to TRBJ1-2, with D maybe TRBD1 (5 bases). Trimming took 5 bases from V and 5 from J, leaving 24 bases between them. Germline V gene sequence: CDR1 SGHVS, CDR2 FQNEAQ. The CDR3 is 17 residues long.

The chain combines TRBV29-1 with TRBJ1-1; maybe TRBD1 (6 bases). The CDR3 spans 12 residues. The ends were cut back, 6 bases at V and 2 bases at J, with 10 bases in the middle. The germline V gene has CDR1 SQVTM and CDR2 ANQGSEA. This CDR3 is CSVGQINTEAFF. In DNA, the CDR3 is TGCAGCGTCGGACAGATAAACACTGAAGCTTTCTTT. The complete variable domain, with remaining parts taken from reference TRBV29-1 and TRBJ1-1, reads SAVISQKPSRDICQRGTSLTIQCQVDSQVTMMFWYRQQPGQSLTLIATANQGSEATYESGFVIDKFPISRPNLTFSTLTVSNMSPEDSSIYLCSVGQINTEAFFGQGTRLTVV.

The chain combines TRBV15 with TRBJ2-7; D not certain. The CDR3 contains 12 residues. V lost 1 base and J 4 bases, leaving 5 bases between the germline ends. Germline-derived CDR1 and CDR2 are LNHNV and YYDKDF (reference sequence). CDR3 loop: CATSRGQYEQYF. CDR3 nucleotides: TGTGCCACCAGCAGAGGTCAATACGAGCAGTACTTC.

The chain combines TRBV5-1 with TRBJ2-5; the D gene is possibly TRBD1 (6 bases). The V gene lost 4 bases and the J gene lost 5 bases, with 18 bases spanning the gap. Germline assignment: CDR1 SGHRS and CDR2 YFSETQ. The length of the CDR3 is 15 residues. The CDR3 spells CASSIPTGPRETQYF. The CDR3, as DNA: TGCGCCAGCAGCATTCCCACAGGGCCCCGGGAGACCCAGTACTTC.

J is TRBJ2-7 and V is TRBV6-5; 8 nucleotides agree with TRBD2. Per germline, CDR1 MNHEY and CDR2 SVGAGI. This CDR3 is 13 amino acids long. The junction had 8 bases not matched to a gene; V was cut back by 4 bases and J by 9 bases. CDR3 sequence: CASSLREGRGQYF. For the CDR3, the DNA is TGTGCCAGCAGTTTACGGGAGGGCCGTGGGCAGTACTTC.

The chain joins TRBV4-3 to TRBJ2-3, with 12 bases matching TRBD2. Germline CDR1 LGHNA, CDR2 YSLEER. The CDR3 is made up of 22 amino acids. With V trimmed by 0 bases and J by 4 bases, 20 bases remained unmatched. The CDR3, as DNA: TGCGCCAGCAGCCAAGATGGACTCGGGGCTAGCGGGAGGGCCGTACAGGCAGATACGCAGTATTTT. Translated, it gives CASSQDGLGASGRAVQADTQYF.

V and J are TRBV29-1 and TRBJ2-3; 15 bases map to TRBD2. The CDR3 is 19 residues long. Germline CDR1 is SQVTM and CDR2 is ANQGSEA. V lost 7 bases, J lost 0 bases, and 14 bases stayed unmatched. The CDR3 bases are TGCAGCGCCGGGACCGGGACTAGCGGGGGGCCTGTTAGCACAGATACGCAGTATTTT. As protein: CSAGTGTSGGPVSTDTQYF.